Sequencing of this T cell receptor (beta chain) was carried out in a study of blood T cell repertoires in COVID-19 (dated by TCRdb to 2020 to 2021). Notes on the research overall: Samples covering the acute and convalescent phases of COVID-19 were provided by collaborators in the United States, Italy and Spain. The prospective study material was composed of cDNA or gDNA derived from T cells, B-cell-depleted T cells, or PBMCs. The dataset comprised deeply sampled blood TCRbeta repertoires from subjects exposed to, actively infected with, or recovered from COVID-19. A freely available public database, intended as a resource for researchers studying the immune response to SARS-CoV-2, is where the repertoires were released. Samples came from the ongoing ImmuneRACE study (first 160 participants) plus 1,254 subjects from 6 global collaborators. The sample metadata nearly always contained a de-identified subject ID, COVID-19 status, age in years and sex. Where available, HLA class I and class II types were obtained from metadata supplied by the sample provider rather than from assay-based typing.

Taken from cysteine to phenylalanine, the CDR3 has 17 residues. Kept here is only the CDR3 DNA, which spans 51 bases and is read in frame from base 1. V ends up 4 bases short and J 0 bases short, with an unmatched junction base count of 10. CDR1 SGHDT and CDR2 YYEEEE are derived from the germline V gene. TCRbeta CDR3 regions were amplified from genomic DNA using the immunoSEQ Assay, a bias-controlled multiplex PCR. The study's processing was this. The number of nucleated cells in each sample was estimated by amplification of reference gene primers within the assay. To quantify the absolute abundance of each unique TCRbeta CDR3 rearrangement, sequence reads were collapsed and filtered. For each sample, productive Simpson clonality was calculated as the square root of Simpson's diversity index across productive rearrangements. This immuneACCESS table, as held by TCRdb, lists in-frame sequences with V and J called but not all clones. Of the missing ones, under half trace to an unresolved V gene in checked studies; the others have no known cause. V and J calls and clone size are as listed in that table; D and trimming were resolved from the DNA. This sample has fewer than 400,000 clones in its table, and around 92% of those were observed once. Jointly, the top ten make up 1.5% to 2% of the sample.

What the study reported, not specific to this receptor: The quantity of clinical and demographic metadata differed by source and by participant and was supplied without curation.

Comment on this clone: Its antigen is unknown. Per-nucleotide qualities are absent, and no much larger clonotype sits a single base away.

In the prospective study, participants were about 18 to 89 years old, resided in about two dozen geographic areas of the United States, and were enrolled through a virtual design. To assign participants to cohorts, the prospective study relied on clinical history that participants themselves reported in a screening survey and a study questionnaire. Recovered participants in ImmuneRACE Cohort 3 were defined by two consecutive negative NP/OP PCR tests, clearance by a healthcare professional, or resolution of symptoms. In the prospective study, whole blood, serum and a nasopharyngeal or oropharyngeal swab were collected from each participant by mobile phlebotomists. Prospective study participants could optionally give additional blood draws and questionnaires over an approximately 2-month period. Blood samples from the prospective study were shipped frozen or at room temperature prior to DNA extraction.

Sequencing used PBMCs or T cells enriched from blood (not recorded which). This receptor chain uses TRBV5-6 and TRBJ1-3; TRBD1 agrees with 7 junctional bases. This sequence originates from a young woman who had recovered from COVID-19. The DNA is TGTGCCAGCAGCCCACGGGGACAGAGATACTCTGGAAACACCATATATTTT. This encodes CASSPRGQRYSGNTIYF.